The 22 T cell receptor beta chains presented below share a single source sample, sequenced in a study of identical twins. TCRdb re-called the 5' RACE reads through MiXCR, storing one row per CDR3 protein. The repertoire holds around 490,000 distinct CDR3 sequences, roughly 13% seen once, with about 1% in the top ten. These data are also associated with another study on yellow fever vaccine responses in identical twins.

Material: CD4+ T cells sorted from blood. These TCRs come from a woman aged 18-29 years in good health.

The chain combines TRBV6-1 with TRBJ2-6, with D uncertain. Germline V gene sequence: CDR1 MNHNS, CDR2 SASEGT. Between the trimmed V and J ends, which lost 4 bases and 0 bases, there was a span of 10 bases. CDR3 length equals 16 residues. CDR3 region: CASSAWVGSGANVLTF. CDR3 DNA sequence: TGTGCCAGCAGTGCCTGGGTTGGCTCTGGGGCCAACGTCCTGACTTTC.

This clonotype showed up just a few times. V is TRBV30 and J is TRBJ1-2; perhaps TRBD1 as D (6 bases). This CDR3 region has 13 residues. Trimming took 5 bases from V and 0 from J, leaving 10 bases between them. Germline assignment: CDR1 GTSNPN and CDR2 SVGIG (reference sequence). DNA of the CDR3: TGTGCCTGGGGACAGTTCTCTAACTATGGCTACACCTTC. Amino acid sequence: CAWGQFSNYGYTF.

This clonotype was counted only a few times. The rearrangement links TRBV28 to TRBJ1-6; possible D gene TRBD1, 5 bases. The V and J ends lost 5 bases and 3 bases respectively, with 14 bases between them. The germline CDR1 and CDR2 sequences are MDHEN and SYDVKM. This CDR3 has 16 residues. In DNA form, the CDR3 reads TGTGCCAGCAGTCCAGAAAGGGACGGCTATAATTCACCCCTCCACTTT. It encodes CASSPERDGYNSPLHF.

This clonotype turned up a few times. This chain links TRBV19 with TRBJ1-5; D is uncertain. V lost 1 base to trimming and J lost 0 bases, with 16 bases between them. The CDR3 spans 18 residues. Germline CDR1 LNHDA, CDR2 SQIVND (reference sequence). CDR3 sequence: CASSIGLFRAPSNQPQHF. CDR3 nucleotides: TGTGCCAGTAGTATAGGCTTATTCCGGGCCCCTAGCAATCAGCCCCAGCATTTT.

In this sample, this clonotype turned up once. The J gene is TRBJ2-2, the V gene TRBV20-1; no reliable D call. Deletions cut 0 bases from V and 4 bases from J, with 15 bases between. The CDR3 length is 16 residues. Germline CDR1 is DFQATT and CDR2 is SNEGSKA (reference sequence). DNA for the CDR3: TGCAGTGCTAGAGATTTGAGACGATCCGGCACCGGGGAGCTGTTTTTT. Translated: CSARDLRRSGTGELFF.

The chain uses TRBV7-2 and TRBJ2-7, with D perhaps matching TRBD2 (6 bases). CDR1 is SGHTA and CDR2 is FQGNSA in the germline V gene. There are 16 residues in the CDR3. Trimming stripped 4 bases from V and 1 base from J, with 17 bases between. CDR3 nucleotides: TGTGCCAGCAGCTACCCGCTGGGAGGTTCATCCTACGAGCAGTACTTC. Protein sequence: CASSYPLGGSSYEQYF.

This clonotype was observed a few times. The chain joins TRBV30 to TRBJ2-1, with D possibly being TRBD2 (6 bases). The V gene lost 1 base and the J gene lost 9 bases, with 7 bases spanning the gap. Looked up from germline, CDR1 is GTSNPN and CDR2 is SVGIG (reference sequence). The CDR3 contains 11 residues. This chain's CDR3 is CAWSAGGEQFF. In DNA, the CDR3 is TGTGCCTGGAGTGCCGGGGGTGAGCAGTTCTTC. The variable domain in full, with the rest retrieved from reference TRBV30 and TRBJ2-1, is SQTIHQWPATLVQPVGSPLSLECTVEGTSNPNLYWYRQAAGRGLQLLFYSVGIGQISSEVPQNLSASRPQDRQFILSSKKLLLSDSGFYLCAWSAGGEQFFGPGTRLTVL.

DNA for the CDR3: TGTGCCAGCAGCGCCAGACAGCAAATCTCCTACAATGAGCAGTTCTTC. Protein: CASSARQQISYNEQFF. V usage is TRBV5-5 and J usage is TRBJ2-1, with D tentatively TRBD1 (5 bases). Germline CDR1 and CDR2: SGHKS and YYEKEE (reference sequence). The CDR3 length is 16 residues. Trimming pared 4 bases from V and 0 bases from J, leaving 14 bases between.

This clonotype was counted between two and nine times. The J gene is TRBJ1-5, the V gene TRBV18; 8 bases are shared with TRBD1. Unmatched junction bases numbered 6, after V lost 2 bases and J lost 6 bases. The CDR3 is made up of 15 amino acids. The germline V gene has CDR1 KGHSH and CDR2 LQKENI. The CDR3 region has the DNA TGTGCCAGCTCACCAGGGCCAGGGGGCGTTCAGCCCCAGCATTTT. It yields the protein CASSPGPGGVQPQHF.

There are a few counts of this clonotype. DNA of the CDR3: TGCGCCAGCAGCCAAGAAATAGCCTTGGGCTTGAACACTGAAGCTTTCTTT. Translating gives CASSQEIALGLNTEAFF. The J gene is TRBJ1-1, the V gene TRBV4-3, with D unresolved. Germline CDR1 and CDR2: LGHNA and YSLEER. The CDR3 spans 17 residues. Trimming pared 0 bases from V and 0 bases from J, leaving 14 bases between.

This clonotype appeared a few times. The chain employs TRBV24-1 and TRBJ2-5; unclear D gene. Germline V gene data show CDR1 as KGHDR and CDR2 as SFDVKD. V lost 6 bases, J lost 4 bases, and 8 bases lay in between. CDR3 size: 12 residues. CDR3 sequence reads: CATSRYGETQYF. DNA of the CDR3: TGTGCCACCAGTCGCTATGGAGAGACCCAGTACTTC.

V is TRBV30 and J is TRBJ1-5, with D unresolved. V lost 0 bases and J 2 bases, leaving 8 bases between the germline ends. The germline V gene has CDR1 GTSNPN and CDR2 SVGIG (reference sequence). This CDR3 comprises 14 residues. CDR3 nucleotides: TGTGCCTGGAGTGTACTACTGGGCAATCAGCCCCAGCATTTT. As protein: CAWSVLLGNQPQHF. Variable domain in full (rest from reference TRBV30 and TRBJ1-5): SQTIHQWPATLVQPVGSPLSLECTVEGTSNPNLYWYRQAAGRGLQLLFYSVGIGQISSEVPQNLSASRPQDRQFILSSKKLLLSDSGFYLCAWSVLLGNQPQHFGDGTRLSIL.

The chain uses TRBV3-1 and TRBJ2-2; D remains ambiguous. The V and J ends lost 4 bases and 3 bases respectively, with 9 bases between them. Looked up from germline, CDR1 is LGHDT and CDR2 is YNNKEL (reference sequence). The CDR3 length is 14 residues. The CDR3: CASSPPGYTGELFF. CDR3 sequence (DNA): TGTGCCAGCAGCCCCCCCGGGTACACCGGGGAGCTGTTTTTT.

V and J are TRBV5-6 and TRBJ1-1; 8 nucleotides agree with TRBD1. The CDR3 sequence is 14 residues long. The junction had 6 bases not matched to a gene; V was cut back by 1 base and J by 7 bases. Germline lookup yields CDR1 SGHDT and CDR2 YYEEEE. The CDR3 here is CASSLLGQGDEAFF. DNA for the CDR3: TGTGCCAGCAGCTTGCTTGGACAGGGTGATGAAGCTTTCTTT.

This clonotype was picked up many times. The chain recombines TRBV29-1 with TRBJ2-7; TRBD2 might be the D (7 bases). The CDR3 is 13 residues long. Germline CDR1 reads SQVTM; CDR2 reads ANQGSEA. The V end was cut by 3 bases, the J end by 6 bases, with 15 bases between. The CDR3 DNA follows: TGCAGCGTTGAGGGAGGGGGGGCCCCCGAGCAGTACTTC. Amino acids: CSVEGGGAPEQYF.

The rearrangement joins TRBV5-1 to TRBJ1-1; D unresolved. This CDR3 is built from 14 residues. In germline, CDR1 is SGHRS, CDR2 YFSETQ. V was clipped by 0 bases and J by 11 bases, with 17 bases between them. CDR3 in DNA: TGCGCCAGCAGCTTGGAAGGGCAGGCCTCGAGGGCTTTCTTT. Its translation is CASSLEGQASRAFF.

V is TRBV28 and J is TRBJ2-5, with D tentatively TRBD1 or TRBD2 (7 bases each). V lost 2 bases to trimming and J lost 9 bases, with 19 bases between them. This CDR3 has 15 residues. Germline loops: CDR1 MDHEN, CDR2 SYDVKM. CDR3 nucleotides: TGTGCCAGCAGTTTACGGGGGAGGGGGCAGGCGCCCCAGTACTTC. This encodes CASSLRGRGQAPQYF.

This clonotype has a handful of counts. In DNA form, the CDR3 reads TGTGCCAGCAATACAGGCGGGTACGAGCAGTACTTC. Its protein is CASNTGGYEQYF. The J gene is TRBJ2-7, the V gene TRBV28, with D perhaps matching TRBD1 or TRBD2 (5 bases each). The CDR3 loop spans 12 amino acids. CDR1 and CDR2 (germline): MDHEN, SYDVKM. V lost 7 bases to trimming and J lost 4 bases, with 11 bases between them.

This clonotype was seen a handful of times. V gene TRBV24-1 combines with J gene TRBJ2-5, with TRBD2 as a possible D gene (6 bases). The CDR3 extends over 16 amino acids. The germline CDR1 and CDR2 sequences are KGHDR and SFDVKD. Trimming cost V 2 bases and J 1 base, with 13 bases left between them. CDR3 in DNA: TGTGCCACCAGTGATTCGTCCGGGACTGGCCAAGAGACCCAGTACTTC. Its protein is CATSDSSGTGQETQYF.

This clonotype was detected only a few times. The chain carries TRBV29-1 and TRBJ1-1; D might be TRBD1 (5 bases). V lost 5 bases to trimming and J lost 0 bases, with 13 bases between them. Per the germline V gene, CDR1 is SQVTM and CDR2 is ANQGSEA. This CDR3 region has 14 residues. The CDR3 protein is CSVRTQALNTEAFF. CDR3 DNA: TGCAGCGTTAGGACACAGGCGTTGAACACTGAAGCTTTCTTT.

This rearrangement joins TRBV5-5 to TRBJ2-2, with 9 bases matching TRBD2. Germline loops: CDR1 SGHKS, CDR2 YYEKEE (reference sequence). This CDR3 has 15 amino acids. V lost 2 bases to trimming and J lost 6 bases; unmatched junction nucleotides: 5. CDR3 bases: TGTGCCAGCAGCTTCGGCGGGAGGGCCTCCGGGGAGCTGTTTTTT. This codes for CASSFGGRASGELFF. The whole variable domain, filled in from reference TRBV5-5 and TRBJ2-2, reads DAGVTQSPTHLIKTRGQQVTLRCSPISGHKSVSWYQQVLGQGPQFIFQYYEKEERGRGNFPDRFSARQFPNYSSELNVNALLLGDSALYLCASSFGGRASGELFFGEGSRLTVL.

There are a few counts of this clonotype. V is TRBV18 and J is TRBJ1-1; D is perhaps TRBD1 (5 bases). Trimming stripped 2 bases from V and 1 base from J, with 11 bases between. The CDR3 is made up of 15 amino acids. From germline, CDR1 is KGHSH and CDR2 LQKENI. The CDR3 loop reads CASSPTVGGNTEAFF. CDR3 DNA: TGTGCCAGCTCACCAACTGTCGGGGGGAACACTGAAGCTTTCTTT.